The source of this T cell receptor beta chain is a study of OX40 agonist ivuxolimab in advanced cancers. The study in broad terms: Ivuxolimab was an agonistic, fully human IgG2 monoclonal antibody directed against OX40 (CD134), a costimulatory receptor. The paper covers the monotherapy dose-escalation part of the phase I ivuxolimab trial, which included N of about 51 patients. Partial responses occurred in three dose-escalation patients, of whom one had hepatocellular carcinoma and two had cutaneous melanoma. Intravenous ivuxolimab was administered to patients every 2 weeks at six dose levels: 0.01, 0.1, 0.3, 1.5, 3 and 10 mg/kg. In the dose-escalation cohort, approximately 82% of patients were male, and the mean age was approximately 60 years, with a range of about 23 to 90. Of the roughly 51 patients in dose escalation, about 20 had hepatocellular carcinoma, about 15 had melanoma, 9 had renal cell carcinoma and 9 had head and neck cancer. Prior anti-PD-1, anti-PD-L1 or anti-CTLA-4 therapy was permitted, and checkpoint inhibitors had been received by around 39% of dose-escalation patients. Peripheral TCRbeta sequencing aimed to test whether ivuxolimab altered TCR sequence diversity and caused clonal T-cell expansion.

Here is what the overall study found, with its caveats: Low levels of normalized T-cell clonal expansion were also seen in some nonresponding patients. At doses of 0.1 to 3.0 mg/kg, clonal expansion of both CD4+ and CD8+ blood T cells was observed from baseline to week 6. After ivuxolimab, expanded clones were on average more numerous among CD8+ T cells than among CD4+ T cells. Partial responders in the 0.1-3.0 mg/kg groups had among the lowest normalized peripheral clonal expansion, especially among CD8+ T cells. The antigen specificity of the peripheral T cells that underwent clonal expansion was not determined.

The trial excluded patients who had a history of autoimmune disease or were on systemic immunosuppression. Peripheral blood for TCR sequencing was collected from all dose cohorts at baseline, on cycle 4 day 1, and on cycle 7 day 1. The samples were drawn from a first-in-human, open-label, multicenter phase I dose-escalation trial of ivuxolimab. The trial enrolled adults with locally advanced or metastatic head and neck squamous cell, hepatocellular, melanoma or renal cell carcinoma. Before TCR sequencing, CD4+ T cells and CD8+ T cells from peripheral blood were sorted into separate populations. The germline V gene gives CDR1 as SGHAT and CDR2 as FQNNGV. The junction carries 18 bases between V and J, which are trimmed by 6 bases and 1 base respectively. The CDR3 has 16 amino acids, counting the end cysteine and phenylalanine. The entry retains the CDR3 DNA only, 48 bases that are in frame from base 1.

This clone was observed many times. The antigen it binds to is not known. No much larger clonotype is one base removed from it; base qualities were not supplied. For sequencing of the TCRbeta CDR3 region, genomic DNA was extracted from the sorted cells. The immunoSEQ Assay was used for sequencing of TCRbeta CDR3 regions. TCRdb obtained this table from immuneACCESS and retained in-frame rearrangements with V and J assigned. These tables miss some clones; where compared with another copy, unresolved V genes account for less than half of the shortfall, and the remainder is unexplained. The sample records 36,000 or so clones, about 80% of which are singletons. The ten largest clones capture under 25% of the sample.

Sequenced here: CD4+ or CD8+ T cells sorted from blood, sampled in a trial of the OX40 agonist ivuxolimab. The chain is made from TRBV11-2 and TRBJ1-2; the D gene is perhaps TRBD1, on 5 matching bases. The TCR sequence derives from an adult with an advanced solid tumor such as melanoma, head and neck, liver or kidney cancer. CDR3 region: CASRPAEGPLNYGYTF. The DNA reads as follows: TGTGCCAGCAGGCCTGCCGAGGGGCCTCTTAACTATGGCTACACCTTC.